These T cell receptor beta chains were read from a single sample in a study of blood T cells in healthy people across ages. MiXCR, run by TCRdb on the 5' RACE reads, gives a single entry per CDR3 protein. The sample shows some 710,000 distinct CDR3 sequences, about half of them seen only once. The sequencing sample was made of blood. The receptor source for this set is a man older than 75 in good health. CDR3s leave out the opening cysteine and the closing phenylalanine or tryptophan. Rows give clone size only sometimes, using once, few, many, or a class for an expanded clone.

few,TRBJ2-5,TRBV11-3,ASSITRTGQETQY
.,TRBJ2-5,TRBV6-2/TRBV6-3,ASSWDRGLNEQY
many,TRBJ2-3,TRBV29-1,SGTRTGSTDTQY
.,TRBJ2-5,TRBV7-2,ASSSSGRDQY
.,TRBJ1-4,TRBV3-1,ASEGQGSEKLF
.,TRBJ2-7,TRBV24-1,ATSSGGSYEQY
once,TRBJ2-1,TRBV30,AWSVGSGVREQF
few,TRBJ2-7,TRBV7-9,ASSPPANYEQY
.,TRBJ2-3,TRBV3-1,ASSQGGTVTDTQY
once,TRBJ2-3,TRBV10-3,ATTGTRGGLGTDTQY